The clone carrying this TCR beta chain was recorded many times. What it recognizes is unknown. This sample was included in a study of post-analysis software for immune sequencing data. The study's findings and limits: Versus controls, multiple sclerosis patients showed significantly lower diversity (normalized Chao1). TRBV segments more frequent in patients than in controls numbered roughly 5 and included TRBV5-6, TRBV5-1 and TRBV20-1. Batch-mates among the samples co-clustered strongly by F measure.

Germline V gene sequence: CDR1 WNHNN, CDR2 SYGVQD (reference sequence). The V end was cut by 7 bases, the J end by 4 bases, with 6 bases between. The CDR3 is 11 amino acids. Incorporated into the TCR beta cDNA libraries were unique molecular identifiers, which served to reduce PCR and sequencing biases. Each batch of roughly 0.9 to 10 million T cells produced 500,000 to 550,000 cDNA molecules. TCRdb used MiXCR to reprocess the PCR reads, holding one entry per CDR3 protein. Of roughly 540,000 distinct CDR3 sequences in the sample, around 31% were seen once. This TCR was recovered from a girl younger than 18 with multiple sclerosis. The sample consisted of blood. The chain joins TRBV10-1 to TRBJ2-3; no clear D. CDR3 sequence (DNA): TGCGCCAGCATACCGCCAGATACGCAGTATTTT. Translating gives CASIPPDTQYF.